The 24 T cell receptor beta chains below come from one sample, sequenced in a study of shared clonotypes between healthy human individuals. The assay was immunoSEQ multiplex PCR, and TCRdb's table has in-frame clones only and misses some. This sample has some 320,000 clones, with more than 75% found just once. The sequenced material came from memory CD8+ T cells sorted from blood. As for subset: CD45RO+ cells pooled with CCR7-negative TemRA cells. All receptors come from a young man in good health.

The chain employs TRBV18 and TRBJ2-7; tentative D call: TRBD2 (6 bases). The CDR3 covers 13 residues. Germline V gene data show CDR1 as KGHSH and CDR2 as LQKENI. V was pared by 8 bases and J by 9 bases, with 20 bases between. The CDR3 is CASPSPGGLRQYF. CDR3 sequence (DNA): TGTGCCAGCCCGTCACCAGGAGGACTAAGGCAGTACTTC.

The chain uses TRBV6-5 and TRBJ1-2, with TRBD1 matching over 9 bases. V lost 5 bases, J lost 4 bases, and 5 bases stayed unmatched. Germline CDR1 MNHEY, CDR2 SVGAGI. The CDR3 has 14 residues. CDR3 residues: CASSTQGAGYGYTF. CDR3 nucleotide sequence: TGTGCCAGCAGTACACAGGGGGCCGGCTATGGCTACACCTTC.

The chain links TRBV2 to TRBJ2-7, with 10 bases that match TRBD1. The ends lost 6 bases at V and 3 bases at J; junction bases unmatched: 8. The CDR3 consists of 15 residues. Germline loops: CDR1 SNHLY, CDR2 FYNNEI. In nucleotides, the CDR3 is TGTGCCAGCAGGCCCCGGGACAGGGGTCACTACGAGCAGTACTTC. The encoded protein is CASRPRDRGHYEQYF.

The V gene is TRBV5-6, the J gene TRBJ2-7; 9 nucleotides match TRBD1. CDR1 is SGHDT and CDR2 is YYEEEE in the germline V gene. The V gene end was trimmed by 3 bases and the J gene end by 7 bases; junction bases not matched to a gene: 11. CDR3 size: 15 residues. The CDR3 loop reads CASSSGQGAPKEQYF. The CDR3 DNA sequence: TGTGCCAGCAGCTCGGGACAGGGTGCTCCTAAAGAGCAGTACTTC.

The CDR3 region has the DNA TGTGCCAGCAGCTTTTTAACCCGGGACAGACGCTCTGGGGCCAACGTCCTGACTTTC. This gives the protein CASSFLTRDRRSGANVLTF. The chain links TRBV5-4 to TRBJ2-6; 7 nucleotides align to TRBD1. The V gene end was trimmed by 2 bases and the J gene end by 0 bases; junction bases not matched to a gene: 11. In germline, CDR1 is SGHNT, CDR2 YYREEE (reference sequence). This CDR3 is built from 19 residues.

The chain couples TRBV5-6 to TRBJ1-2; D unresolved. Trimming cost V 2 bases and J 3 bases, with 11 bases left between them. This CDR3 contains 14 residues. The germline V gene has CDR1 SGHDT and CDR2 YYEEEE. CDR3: CASSLPRRDYGYTF. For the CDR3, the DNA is TGTGCCAGCAGCTTACCCCGGCGGGACTATGGCTACACCTTC.

CDR3 nucleotide sequence: TGTGCCAGCAGCTTCGGATCTGGCACAGATACGCAGTATTTT. Amino acids: CASSFGSGTDTQYF. The V call is TRBV11-2, the J call TRBJ2-3; no clear D. Trimming stripped 3 bases from V and 1 base from J, with 8 bases between. Germline CDR1 SGHAT, CDR2 FQNNGV. The CDR3 covers 14 residues. Full variable domain (remainder filled in from reference TRBV11-2 and TRBJ2-3): EAGVAQSPRYKIIEKRQSVAFWCNPISGHATLYWYQQILGQGPKLLIQFQNNGVVDDSQLPKDRFSAERLKGVDSTLKIQPAKLEDSAVYLCASSFGSGTDTQYFGPGTRLTVL.

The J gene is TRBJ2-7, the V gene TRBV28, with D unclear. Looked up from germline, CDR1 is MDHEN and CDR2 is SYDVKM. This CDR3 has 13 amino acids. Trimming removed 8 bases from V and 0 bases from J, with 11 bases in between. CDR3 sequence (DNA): TGTGCCAGCGGTACACCGTCCTCCTACGAGCAGTACTTC. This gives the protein CASGTPSSYEQYF.

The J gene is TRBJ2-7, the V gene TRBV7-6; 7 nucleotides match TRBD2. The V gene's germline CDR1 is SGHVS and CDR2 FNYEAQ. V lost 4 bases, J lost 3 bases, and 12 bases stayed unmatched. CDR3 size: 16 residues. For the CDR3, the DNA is TGTGCCAGCAGCTCCTCCCCCGGGGGGACTAACTACGAGCAGTACTTC. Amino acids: CASSSSPGGTNYEQYF.

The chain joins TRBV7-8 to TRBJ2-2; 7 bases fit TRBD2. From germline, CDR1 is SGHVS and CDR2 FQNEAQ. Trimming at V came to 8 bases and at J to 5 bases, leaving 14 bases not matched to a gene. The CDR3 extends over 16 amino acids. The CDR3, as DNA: TGTGCCAGCCGCCCTATCGAGCGGGGAGAGACCGGGGAGCTGTTTTTT. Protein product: CASRPIERGETGELFF.

The DNA for the CDR3 is TGTGCCAGCAGCCTTGTGGGCACTGAAGCTTTCTTT. Its protein is CASSLVGTEAFF. The rearrangement links TRBV2 to TRBJ1-1; D is ambiguous. Germline values: CDR1 SNHLY, CDR2 FYNNEI. Trimming stripped 6 bases from V and 4 bases from J, with 9 bases between. This CDR3 is built from 12 residues.

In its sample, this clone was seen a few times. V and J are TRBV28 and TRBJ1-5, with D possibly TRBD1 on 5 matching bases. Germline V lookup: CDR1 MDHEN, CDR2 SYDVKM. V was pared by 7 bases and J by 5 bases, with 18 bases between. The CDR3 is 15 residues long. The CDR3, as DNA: TGTGCCAGCACCCGCCTGACCGGGGCGGATCAGCCCCAGCATTTT. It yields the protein CASTRLTGADQPQHF.

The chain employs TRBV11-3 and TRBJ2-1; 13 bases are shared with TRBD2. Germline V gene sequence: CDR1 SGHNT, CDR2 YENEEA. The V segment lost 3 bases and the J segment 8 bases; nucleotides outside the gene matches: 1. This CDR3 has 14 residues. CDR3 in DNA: TGTGCCAGCAGCTTCGGACTAGCGGGAGATGAGCAGTTCTTC. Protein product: CASSFGLAGDEQFF.

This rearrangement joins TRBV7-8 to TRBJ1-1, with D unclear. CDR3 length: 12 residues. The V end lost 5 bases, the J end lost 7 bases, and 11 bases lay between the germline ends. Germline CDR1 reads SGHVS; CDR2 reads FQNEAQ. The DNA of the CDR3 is TGTGCCAGCAGCGCCGGGGAGGGTGAAGCTTTCTTT. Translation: CASSAGEGEAFF.

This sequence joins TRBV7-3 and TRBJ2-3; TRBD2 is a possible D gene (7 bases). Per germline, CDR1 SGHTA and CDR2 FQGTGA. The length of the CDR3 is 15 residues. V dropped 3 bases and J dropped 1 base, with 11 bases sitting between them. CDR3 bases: TGTGCCAGCAGCTTTTCGGGGGGCGGCACAGATACGCAGTATTTT. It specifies CASSFSGGGTDTQYF.

DNA of the CDR3: TGTGCCAGCGGCCCGGGAATAACCTACGAGCAGTACTTC. It yields the protein CASGPGITYEQYF. The chain carries TRBV7-6 and TRBJ2-7, with D possibly TRBD2 on 5 matching bases. CDR1 is SGHVS, CDR2 FNYEAQ, per germline. The germline V and J ends were trimmed by 8 bases and 2 bases, with 13 bases remaining between them. This CDR3 contains 13 residues. Full variable domain (remainder filled in from reference TRBV7-6 and TRBJ2-7): GAGVSQSPRYKVTKRGQDVALRCDPISGHVSLYWYRQALGQGPEFLTYFNYEAQQDKSGLPNDRFSAERPEGSISTLTIQRTEQRDSAMYRCASGPGITYEQYFGPGTRLTVT.

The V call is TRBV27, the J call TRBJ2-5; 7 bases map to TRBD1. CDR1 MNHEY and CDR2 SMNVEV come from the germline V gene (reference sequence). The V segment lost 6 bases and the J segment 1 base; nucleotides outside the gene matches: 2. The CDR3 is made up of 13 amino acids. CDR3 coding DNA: TGTGCCAGCAGCGACAGGGCCCAAGAGACCCAGTACTTC. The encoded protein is CASSDRAQETQYF.

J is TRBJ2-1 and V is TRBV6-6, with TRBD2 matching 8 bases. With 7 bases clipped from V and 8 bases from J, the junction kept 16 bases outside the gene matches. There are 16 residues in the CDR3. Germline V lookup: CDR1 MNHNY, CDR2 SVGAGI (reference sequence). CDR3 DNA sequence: TGTGCCAGCACCCCCCCTGAGCCGGGGGGGACTGATGAGCAGTTCTTC. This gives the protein CASTPPEPGGTDEQFF.

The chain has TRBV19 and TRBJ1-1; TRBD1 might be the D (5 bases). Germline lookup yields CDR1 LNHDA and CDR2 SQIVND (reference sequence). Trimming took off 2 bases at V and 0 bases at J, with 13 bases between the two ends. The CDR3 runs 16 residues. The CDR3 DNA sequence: TGTGCCAGTAGTATATTGTTTCGACAGATGAACACTGAAGCTTTCTTT. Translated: CASSILFRQMNTEAFF.

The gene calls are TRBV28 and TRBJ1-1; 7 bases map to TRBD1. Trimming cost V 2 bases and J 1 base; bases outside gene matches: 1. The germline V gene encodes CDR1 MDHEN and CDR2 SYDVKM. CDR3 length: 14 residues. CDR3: CASSLGQENTEAFF. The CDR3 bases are TGTGCCAGCAGTTTAGGACAGGAGAACACTGAAGCTTTCTTT.

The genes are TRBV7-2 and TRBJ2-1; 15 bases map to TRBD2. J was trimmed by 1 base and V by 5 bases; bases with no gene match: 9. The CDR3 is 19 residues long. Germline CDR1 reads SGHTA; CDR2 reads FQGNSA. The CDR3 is CASSPGLAGGGRSYNEQFF. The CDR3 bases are TGTGCCAGCAGCCCGGGACTAGCGGGGGGAGGGAGGTCCTACAATGAGCAGTTCTTC.

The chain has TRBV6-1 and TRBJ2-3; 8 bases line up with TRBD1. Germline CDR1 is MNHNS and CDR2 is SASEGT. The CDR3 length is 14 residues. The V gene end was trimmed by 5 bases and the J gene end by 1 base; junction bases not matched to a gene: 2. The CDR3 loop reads CASSSGQGTDTQYF. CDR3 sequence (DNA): TGTGCCAGCAGTTCGGGACAGGGCACAGATACGCAGTATTTT.

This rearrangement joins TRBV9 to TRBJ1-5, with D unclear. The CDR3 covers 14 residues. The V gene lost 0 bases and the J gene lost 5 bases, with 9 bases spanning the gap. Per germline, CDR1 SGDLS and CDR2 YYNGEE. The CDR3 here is CASSVGPGYQPQHF. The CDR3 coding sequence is TGTGCCAGCAGCGTAGGCCCGGGGTATCAGCCCCAGCATTTT.

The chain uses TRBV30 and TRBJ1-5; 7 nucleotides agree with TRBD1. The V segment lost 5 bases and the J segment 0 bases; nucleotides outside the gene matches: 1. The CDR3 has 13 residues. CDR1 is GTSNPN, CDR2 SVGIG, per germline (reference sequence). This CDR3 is CAWGTDSNQPQHF. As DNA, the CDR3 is TGTGCCTGGGGGACAGATAGCAATCAGCCCCAGCATTTT. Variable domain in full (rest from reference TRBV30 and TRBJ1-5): SQTIHQWPATLVQPVGSPLSLECTVEGTSNPNLYWYRQAAGRGLQLLFYSVGIGQISSEVPQNLSASRPQDRQFILSSKKLLLSDSGFYLCAWGTDSNQPQHFGDGTRLSIL.